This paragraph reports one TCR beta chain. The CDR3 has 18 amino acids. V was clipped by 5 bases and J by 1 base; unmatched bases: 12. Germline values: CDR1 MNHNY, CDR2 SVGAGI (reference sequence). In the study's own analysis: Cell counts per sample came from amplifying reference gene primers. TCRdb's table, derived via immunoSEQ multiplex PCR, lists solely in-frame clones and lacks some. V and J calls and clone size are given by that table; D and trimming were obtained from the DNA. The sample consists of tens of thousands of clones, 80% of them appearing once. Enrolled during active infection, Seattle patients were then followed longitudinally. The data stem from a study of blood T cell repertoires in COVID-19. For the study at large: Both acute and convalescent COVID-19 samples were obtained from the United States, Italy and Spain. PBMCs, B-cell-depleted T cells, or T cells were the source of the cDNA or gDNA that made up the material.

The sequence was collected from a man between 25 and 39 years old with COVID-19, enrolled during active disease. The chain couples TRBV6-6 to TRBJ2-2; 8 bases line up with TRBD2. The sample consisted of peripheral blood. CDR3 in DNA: TGTGCCAGCAGTCGATATAGCGGGGAGGACATGAACACCGGGGAGCTGTTTTTT. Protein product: CASSRYSGEDMNTGELFF.